The present T cell receptor beta chain was sequenced within a study of cytomegalovirus exposure and HLA in healthy donors. The protocol was immunoSEQ multiplex PCR, while the TCRdb copy is restricted to in-frame clones and leaves out a portion. Among 250,000 to 350,000 clones, over 75% were seen once, and the ten largest hold roughly 0.96%. The CDR3 is 14 residues long. From germline, CDR1 is MNHNS and CDR2 SASEGT. V was clipped by 7 bases and J by 0 bases; unmatched bases: 4. General study points: Some public TCRs appeared in many individuals, while most sequences were rare.

Worth noting for this clone: Its cognate antigen is unknown.

Sequenced material: PBMCs. The V gene is TRBV6-1, the J gene TRBJ1-1; TRBD1 aligns across 8 bases. This receptor was identified in a man in his thirties or forties in good health and CMV-seronegative. CDR3 residues: CASTQGAMNTEAFF. As DNA, the CDR3 is TGTGCCAGCACCCAGGGGGCCATGAACACTGAAGCTTTCTTT.